The rows below give T cell receptor beta chains drawn from one sample of a study of identical twins. From the 5' RACE reads, TCRdb called clonotypes with MiXCR, one entry per CDR3 protein. The table includes 250,000 or so distinct CDR3 sequences, about 9% detected once. The sample was also linked to a second study, of yellow fever vaccine responses in identical twins.

The material sequenced was CD8+ T cells sorted from blood. The receptor source for this set is a young woman in good health. Each CDR3 is given with its conserved first and last residue. A D gene is named only where the DNA matches it firmly. Clone size is stated in some rows and not others, as once, few, many or a class when expanded.

d_call: NA; cdr3_length: 16; j_call: TRBJ2-1; clone_size: few; v_call: TRBV3-1; cdr3_aa: CASSHVGNIFYNEQFF; cdr3_nt: TGTGCCAGCAGCCATGTAGGGAACATCTTCTACAATGAGCAGTTCTTC
d_call: NA; cdr3_length: 15; j_call: TRBJ2-5; clone_size: many; v_call: TRBV21-1; cdr3_aa: CASSLPGTDQETQYF; cdr3_nt: TGTGCCAGCAGCCTCCCCGGGACAGACCAAGAGACCCAGTACTTC
d_call: NA; cdr3_length: 14; j_call: TRBJ2-1; clone_size: NA; v_call: TRBV3-1; cdr3_aa: CASSQSHRSDEQFF; cdr3_nt: TGTGCCAGCAGCCAAAGCCACAGGTCTGATGAGCAGTTCTTC
d_call: NA; cdr3_length: 15; j_call: TRBJ2-1; clone_size: many; v_call: TRBV5-1; cdr3_aa: CASRRQGGGINEQFF; cdr3_nt: TGCGCCAGCAGACGACAGGGCGGGGGGATCAATGAGCAGTTCTTC
d_call: NA; cdr3_length: 13; j_call: TRBJ2-1; clone_size: NA; v_call: TRBV6-2/TRBV6-3; cdr3_aa: CASSYGSSLEQFF; cdr3_nt: TGTGCCAGCAGTTACGGGTCGTCTCTGGAGCAGTTCTTC
d_call: NA; cdr3_length: 16; j_call: TRBJ1-4; clone_size: few; v_call: TRBV11-1; cdr3_aa: CASSFPHDSPNEKLFF; cdr3_nt: TGTGCCAGCAGCTTTCCCCACGACAGCCCTAATGAAAAACTGTTTTTT
d_call: TRBD1; cdr3_length: 17; j_call: TRBJ2-7; clone_size: NA; v_call: TRBV15; cdr3_aa: CATSRDLGQGISYEQYF; cdr3_nt: TGTGCCACCAGCAGAGATCTGGGACAGGGGATTTCCTACGAGCAGTACTTC
d_call: TRBD2; cdr3_length: 14; j_call: TRBJ2-1; clone_size: NA; v_call: TRBV20-1; cdr3_aa: CSARTSGGLNEQFF; cdr3_nt: TGCAGTGCTAGGACTAGCGGGGGGCTCAATGAGCAGTTCTTC
d_call: NA; cdr3_length: 14; j_call: TRBJ2-7; clone_size: many; v_call: TRBV21-1; cdr3_aa: CASSLMEKSYEQYF; cdr3_nt: TGTGCCAGCAGCTTGATGGAGAAATCCTACGAGCAGTACTTC
d_call: NA; cdr3_length: 15; j_call: TRBJ2-1; clone_size: NA; v_call: TRBV7-6; cdr3_aa: CASSSSGAPYNEQFF; cdr3_nt: TGTGCCAGCAGCAGTAGCGGAGCCCCCTACAATGAGCAGTTCTTC
d_call: NA; cdr3_length: 17; j_call: TRBJ2-7; clone_size: NA; v_call: TRBV4-1; cdr3_aa: CASSHPAVGGGSVEQYF; cdr3_nt: TGCGCCAGCAGCCATCCCGCGGTAGGAGGGGGCTCAGTCGAGCAGTACTTC
d_call: NA; cdr3_length: 14; j_call: TRBJ2-5; clone_size: many; v_call: TRBV5-1; cdr3_aa: CASSLSVNMETQYF; cdr3_nt: TGCGCCAGCAGCTTGTCCGTTAATATGGAGACCCAGTACTTC
d_call: TRBD2; cdr3_length: 17; j_call: TRBJ2-5; clone_size: many; v_call: TRBV4-3; cdr3_aa: CASSQDTGLAVQETQYF; cdr3_nt: TGCGCCAGCAGCCAAGATACGGGACTAGCGGTTCAAGAGACCCAGTACTTC
d_call: NA; cdr3_length: 13; j_call: TRBJ2-1; clone_size: NA; v_call: TRBV12-5; cdr3_aa: CASARTEYNEQFF; cdr3_nt: TGTGCTAGTGCTCGGACAGAATACAATGAGCAGTTCTTC
d_call: NA; cdr3_length: 13; j_call: TRBJ1-2; clone_size: NA; v_call: TRBV21-1; cdr3_aa: CATSGHPGYGYTF; cdr3_nt: TGTGCCACCTCGGGGCACCCTGGCTATGGCTACACCTTC
d_call: NA; cdr3_length: 15; j_call: TRBJ2-7; clone_size: NA; v_call: TRBV6-2/TRBV6-3; cdr3_aa: CASLTLGPGSYEQYF; cdr3_nt: TGTGCCAGTCTGACCTTAGGGCCGGGCTCCTACGAGCAGTACTTC
d_call: NA; cdr3_length: 15; j_call: TRBJ2-7; clone_size: few; v_call: TRBV4-3; cdr3_aa: CASSQELQGTYEQYF; cdr3_nt: TGCGCCAGCAGCCAGGAACTTCAGGGGACCTACGAGCAGTACTTC
d_call: TRBD1; cdr3_length: 15; j_call: TRBJ2-7; clone_size: few; v_call: TRBV7-9; cdr3_aa: CASSLGTGRPYEQYF; cdr3_nt: TGTGCCAGCAGCTTGGGGACAGGGAGGCCCTACGAGCAGTACTTC
d_call: NA; cdr3_length: 14; j_call: TRBJ2-7; clone_size: many; v_call: TRBV29-1; cdr3_aa: CSVVPGSPLYEQYF; cdr3_nt: TGCAGCGTTGTCCCAGGAAGTCCCCTCTACGAGCAGTACTTC
d_call: NA; cdr3_length: 14; j_call: TRBJ2-7; clone_size: few; v_call: TRBV9; cdr3_aa: CASSVEGSLYEQYF; cdr3_nt: TGTGCCAGCAGCGTAGAAGGCTCCCTCTACGAGCAGTACTTC
d_call: NA; cdr3_length: 17; j_call: TRBJ2-3; clone_size: NA; v_call: TRBV20-1; cdr3_aa: CCAFSSWAGGSTDTQYF; cdr3_nt: TGCTGTGCTTTTTCCTCGTGGGCAGGCGGTAGCACAGATACGCAGTATTTT
d_call: NA; cdr3_length: 14; j_call: TRBJ2-7; clone_size: many; v_call: TRBV27; cdr3_aa: CASSLSGLGAEQYF; cdr3_nt: TGTGCCAGCAGTTTATCAGGGCTAGGGGCTGAGCAGTACTTC
d_call: TRBD1; cdr3_length: 13; j_call: TRBJ2-7; clone_size: few; v_call: TRBV20-1; cdr3_aa: CSARSDRTYEQYF; cdr3_nt: TGCAGTGCTAGATCGGACAGGACCTACGAGCAGTACTTC
d_call: TRBD1; cdr3_length: 12; j_call: TRBJ2-7; clone_size: NA; v_call: TRBV19; cdr3_aa: CASSTAGGEQYF; cdr3_nt: TGTGCCAGTAGTACCGCAGGGGGCGAGCAGTACTTC
d_call: NA; cdr3_length: 14; j_call: TRBJ2-5; clone_size: many; v_call: TRBV29-1; cdr3_aa: CSVDVQGGLETQYF; cdr3_nt: TGCAGCGTTGATGTCCAGGGGGGTTTAGAGACCCAGTACTTC
d_call: NA; cdr3_length: 13; j_call: TRBJ2-7; clone_size: NA; v_call: TRBV18; cdr3_aa: CASSPPERYEQYF; cdr3_nt: TGTGCCAGCTCACCACCGGAGAGGTACGAGCAGTACTTC
d_call: NA; cdr3_length: 15; j_call: TRBJ2-2; clone_size: few; v_call: TRBV27; cdr3_aa: CASSSSWGNTGELFF; cdr3_nt: TGTGCCAGCAGTTCGTCATGGGGTAACACCGGGGAGCTGTTTTTT
d_call: NA; cdr3_length: 13; j_call: TRBJ2-2; clone_size: few; v_call: TRBV6-2/TRBV6-3; cdr3_aa: CASSLGRTGELFF; cdr3_nt: TGTGCCAGCAGTCTTGGGCGGACCGGGGAGCTGTTTTTT
d_call: TRBD1; cdr3_length: 14; j_call: TRBJ2-7; clone_size: few; v_call: TRBV20-1; cdr3_aa: CSARGTGDSYEQYF; cdr3_nt: TGCAGTGCTAGAGGGACAGGGGACTCCTACGAGCAGTACTTC
d_call: TRBD1; cdr3_length: 16; j_call: TRBJ2-2; clone_size: many; v_call: TRBV9; cdr3_aa: CASSNRQGLNTGELFF; cdr3_nt: TGTGCCAGCAGCAACCGACAGGGTCTCAACACCGGGGAGCTGTTTTTT
d_call: NA; cdr3_length: 13; j_call: TRBJ2-2; clone_size: few; v_call: TRBV7-2; cdr3_aa: CASSLGGQGALFF; cdr3_nt: TGTGCCAGCAGCTTAGGAGGGCAGGGAGCGCTGTTTTTT
d_call: NA; cdr3_length: 13; j_call: TRBJ2-7; clone_size: NA; v_call: TRBV5-6; cdr3_aa: CASGHGIGYEQYF; cdr3_nt: TGTGCCAGCGGCCACGGGATCGGCTACGAGCAGTACTTC
d_call: NA; cdr3_length: 10; j_call: TRBJ1-1; clone_size: NA; v_call: TRBV7-2; cdr3_aa: CAARQGEAFF; cdr3_nt: TGTGCCGCTCGGCAGGGTGAAGCTTTCTTT
d_call: NA; cdr3_length: 14; j_call: TRBJ2-7; clone_size: many; v_call: TRBV6-5; cdr3_aa: CASSYSTGPYEQYF; cdr3_nt: TGTGCCAGCAGTTACTCGACCGGTCCCTACGAGCAGTACTTC
d_call: TRBD1; cdr3_length: 20; j_call: TRBJ2-2; clone_size: few; v_call: TRBV3-1; cdr3_aa: CASSQEVSPGQGIPTGELFF; cdr3_nt: TGTGCCAGCAGCCAAGAAGTATCCCCGGGACAGGGAATCCCCACCGGGGAGCTGTTTTTT
d_call: TRBD2; cdr3_length: 18; j_call: TRBJ2-3; clone_size: NA; v_call: TRBV7-4; cdr3_aa: CACCQAQLAGGPTDTQYF; cdr3_nt: TGTGCCTGCTGCCAAGCCCAACTAGCGGGGGGACCCACAGATACGCAGTATTTT
d_call: TRBD2; cdr3_length: 16; j_call: TRBJ2-1; clone_size: few; v_call: TRBV9; cdr3_aa: CASSVGTSGRYNEQFF; cdr3_nt: TGTGCCAGCAGCGTAGGGACTAGCGGGCGCTACAATGAGCAGTTCTTC
d_call: TRBD2; cdr3_length: 15; j_call: TRBJ2-5; clone_size: NA; v_call: TRBV29-1; cdr3_aa: CSAVLAGVAGETQYF; cdr3_nt: TGCAGCGCTGTACTAGCGGGGGTGGCTGGGGAGACCCAGTACTTC
d_call: TRBD2; cdr3_length: 16; j_call: TRBJ2-5; clone_size: NA; v_call: TRBV7-6; cdr3_aa: CASSLELAGDGETQYF; cdr3_nt: TGTGCCAGCAGCTTAGAACTAGCGGGAGATGGAGAGACCCAGTACTTC
d_call: NA; cdr3_length: 13; j_call: TRBJ2-7; clone_size: few; v_call: TRBV4-2; cdr3_aa: CASSQRVGDEQYF; cdr3_nt: TGTGCCAGCAGCCAACGGGTAGGGGACGAGCAGTACTTC
d_call: TRBD2; cdr3_length: 13; j_call: TRBJ2-1; clone_size: few; v_call: TRBV29-1; cdr3_aa: CSGRLAVYNEQFF; cdr3_nt: TGCAGCGGCAGACTAGCGGTTTACAATGAGCAGTTCTTC
d_call: NA; cdr3_length: 15; j_call: TRBJ2-5; clone_size: few; v_call: TRBV4-1; cdr3_aa: CASSQDRRDFGTQYF; cdr3_nt: TGCGCCAGCAGCCAAGACAGGCGGGATTTCGGGACCCAGTACTTC
d_call: NA; cdr3_length: 11; j_call: TRBJ1-1; clone_size: NA; v_call: TRBV2; cdr3_aa: CARDGDTEAFF; cdr3_nt: TGTGCCAGGGACGGAGACACTGAAGCTTTCTTT